This passage covers 20 T cell receptor beta chains from one sample sequenced in a study of CD8+ T cells in alopecia areata. Extracted from the samples, RNA was reverse transcribed into cDNA to serve as the sequencing template. Measured with immunoSEQ multiplex PCR; TCRdb has only the in-frame clones, and not every one. Of some 180,000 clones detected, 40% to 55% appear once; the ten largest clones hold over 9.5%. Treatment given: oral pan-JAK inhibitor, 5-10 mg twice daily. Sequencing was performed on CD8+ T cells sorted from blood, taken around week 54, from a patient treated with tofacitinib. These TCRs come from a human donor with alopecia areata.

The CDR3: CASRPLAMGEQYF. For the CDR3, the DNA is TGTGCCAGCAGACCACTAGCCATGGGCGAGCAGTACTTC. This rearrangement joins TRBV6-6 to TRBJ2-7, with a weak D call TRBD2 (6 bases). Germline-derived CDR1 and CDR2 are MNHNY and SVGAGI (reference sequence). The length of the CDR3 is 13 residues. V was trimmed by 6 bases and J by 6 bases, leaving 15 bases between them.

A few counts support this clone. V and J are TRBV4-3 and TRBJ2-2; 8 bases agree with TRBD2. The CDR3 loop spans 14 amino acids. The J segment lost 9 bases and the V segment lost 1 base, leaving 4 bases of the junction unmatched. CDR1 is LGHNA and CDR2 is YSLEER in the germline V gene. CDR3: CASSQGAGGRELFF. Here the CDR3 DNA reads TGCGCCAGCAGCCAAGGCGCGGGGGGCAGGGAGCTGTTTTTT.

J is TRBJ2-1 and V is TRBV29-1; 7 positions match TRBD2. CDR1 and CDR2 (germline): SQVTM, ANQGSEA. Trimming cost V 5 bases and J 8 bases; bases outside gene matches: 6. The CDR3 contains 12 residues. The CDR3 DNA sequence: TGCAGCGTTAGGACTAGGAGGTATGAGCAGTTCTTC. It encodes CSVRTRRYEQFF.

This clone appeared once. The chain is built from TRBV5-6 and TRBJ2-7, with D perhaps given as TRBD1 or TRBD2 (5 bases each). V was clipped by 2 bases and J by 2 bases, with 8 bases between them. The CDR3 spans 13 residues. Germline V gene lookup returns CDR1 SGHDT and CDR2 YYEEEE. DNA for the CDR3: TGTGCCAGCAGCTTTGGGGGAACCTACGAGCAGTACTTC. Encoded protein: CASSFGGTYEQYF.

This clone occurred a few times. The chain employs TRBV7-8 and TRBJ2-1; TRBD2 agrees at 11 bases. J gave up 7 bases and V 11 bases, and 1 base lay outside the gene matches. The CDR3 covers 11 residues. CDR1 is SGHVS, CDR2 FQNEAQ, per germline. The CDR3 nucleotides read TGTGCCGCTAGCGGGGGGAATGAGCAGTTCTTC. Encoded protein: CAASGGNEQFF.

V is TRBV27 and J is TRBJ1-2; possibly TRBD1 for D (5 bases). CDR3 size: 13 residues. CDR1 is MNHEY, CDR2 SMNVEV, per germline (reference sequence). The V gene lost 6 bases and the J gene lost 1 base, with 9 bases spanning the gap. For the CDR3, the DNA is TGTGCCAGCAGGCCCGGACATAACTATGGCTACACCTTC. Translated: CASRPGHNYGYTF.

In this sample, this clone turned up many times. The genes are TRBV6-6 and TRBJ1-2; D not resolved. Germline lookup yields CDR1 MNHNY and CDR2 SVGAGI (reference sequence). The CDR3 length is 15 residues. V lost 7 bases, J lost 3 bases, and 18 bases lay in between. The chain's CDR3 is CASTPEPPGDYGYTF. CDR3 bases: TGTGCCAGCACTCCCGAACCACCCGGCGACTATGGCTACACCTTC.

This clone is judged medium-sized. This rearrangement joins TRBV4-3 to TRBJ2-1; 11 bases fit TRBD2. Trimming took 1 base from V and 5 from J; bases not matched to a gene: 1. CDR1 is LGHNA, CDR2 YSLEER, per germline. This CDR3 contains 15 residues. CDR3 in amino acids: CASSQGLAGNNEQFF. In DNA, the CDR3 is TGCGCCAGCAGCCAAGGACTAGCGGGGAACAATGAGCAGTTCTTC.

This chain uses TRBV30 with TRBJ1-1, with 7 bases fitting TRBD1. The CDR3 length is 12 residues. The germline gives CDR1 GTSNPN, CDR2 SVGIG (reference sequence). Trimming took 4 bases from V and 4 from J; bases not matched to a gene: 3. The CDR3 nucleotides are TGTGCCTGGAACGACAGGGCCACTGAAGCTTTCTTT. Protein sequence: CAWNDRATEAFF.

The chain carries TRBV11-2 and TRBJ2-1; no firm D call. The V and J ends lost 5 bases and 8 bases respectively, with 10 bases between them. This CDR3 is 12 amino acids long. Germline lookup yields CDR1 SGHAT and CDR2 FQNNGV. The CDR3 loop reads CASSLRKDEQFF. The DNA of the CDR3 is TGTGCCAGCAGCCTACGCAAGGATGAGCAGTTCTTC.

The V gene is TRBV6-6, the J gene TRBJ2-7; D unclear. The germline gives CDR1 MNHNY, CDR2 SVGAGI (reference sequence). V was cut by 0 bases and J by 3 bases, with 6 bases left in between. The CDR3 runs to 13 residues. The CDR3: CASSYSQNYEQYF. As DNA, the CDR3 is TGTGCCAGCAGTTACTCTCAGAACTACGAGCAGTACTTC.

The sample holds a few counts of this clone. The same CDR3 can be traced to other DNA sequences in this sample. This chain links TRBV9 with TRBJ1-5; the D is unclear. The CDR3 sequence is 13 residues long. V lost 0 bases and J lost 4, with 5 bases in between. CDR1 is SGDLS and CDR2 is YYNGEE in the germline V gene. The CDR3 here is CASSVDGNQPQHF. The CDR3 region has the DNA TGTGCCAGCAGCGTAGACGGGAATCAGCCCCAGCATTTT.

The genes are TRBV5-1 and TRBJ2-3; no clear D. With 0 bases removed from V and 0 bases from J, the gap between germline ends came to 11 bases. There are 16 residues in the CDR3. Germline V CDR1 and CDR2: SGHRS, YFSETQ. The CDR3 coding sequence is TGCGCCAGCAGCTTGGATAGCAGAATAAGCACAGATACGCAGTATTTT. Encoded protein: CASSLDSRISTDTQYF.

This clone was counted between two and nine times. The gene calls are TRBV5-6 and TRBJ2-1; 7 nucleotides match TRBD2. This CDR3 is 16 amino acids long. CDR1 and CDR2 (germline): SGHDT, YYEEEE. J gave up 4 bases and V 0 bases, and 7 bases lay outside the gene matches. Here the CDR3 DNA reads TGTGCCAGCAGCTTGGGTGTAGCGGGCCTATACAATGAGCAGTTCTTC. Its protein product is CASSLGVAGLYNEQFF.

The V call is TRBV5-6, the J call TRBJ1-4; D is unclear. The V and J ends lost 2 bases and 2 bases respectively, with 10 bases between them. This CDR3 has 15 amino acids. Germline loops: CDR1 SGHDT, CDR2 YYEEEE. The CDR3: CASSFSSVTNEKLFF. DNA of the CDR3: TGTGCCAGCAGCTTCTCAAGTGTTACTAATGAAAAACTGTTTTTT. The variable domain in full, completed from reference TRBV5-6 and TRBJ1-4, reads DAGVTQSPTHLIKTRGQQVTLRCSPKSGHDTVSWYQQALGQGPQFIFQYYEEEERQRGNFPDRFSGHQFPNYSSELNVNALLLGDSALYLCASSFSSVTNEKLFFGSGTQLSVL.

The rearrangement joins TRBV30 to TRBJ1-4, with 7 bases that match TRBD1. Germline assignment: CDR1 GTSNPN and CDR2 SVGIG (reference sequence). V gave up 4 bases and J gave up 7 bases; unmatched junction bases: 15. CDR3 length equals 16 residues. This chain's CDR3 is CAWNPEDREGSEKLFF. The CDR3 bases are TGTGCCTGGAACCCAGAAGACAGGGAAGGTAGTGAAAAACTGTTTTTT. Drawing the rest from reference TRBV30 and TRBJ1-4, the complete variable domain is SQTIHQWPATLVQPVGSPLSLECTVEGTSNPNLYWYRQAAGRGLQLLFYSVGIGQISSEVPQNLSASRPQDRQFILSSKKLLLSDSGFYLCAWNPEDREGSEKLFFGSGTQLSVL.

The genes are TRBV6-5 and TRBJ2-1; 10 bases map to TRBD1. Trimming cost V 0 bases and J 5 bases; bases outside gene matches: 4. CDR1 and CDR2 from the germline V gene are MNHEY and SVGAGI. The CDR3 has 16 residues. For the CDR3, the DNA is TGTGCCAGCAGTTACTCGGGACAGGGGTTCAACAATGAGCAGTTCTTC. Amino acids: CASSYSGQGFNNEQFF.

The rearrangement uses TRBV2 and TRBJ1-2; D is perhaps TRBD1 (5 bases). V was pared by 5 bases and J by 6 bases, with 16 bases between. The CDR3 is 14 amino acids. The V gene's germline CDR1 is SNHLY and CDR2 FYNNEI. Written as DNA, the CDR3 is TGTGCCAGCAGTTATACAAGGGGAGAGAATGGCTACACCTTC. Translation: CASSYTRGENGYTF.

V is TRBV6-5 and J is TRBJ1-5; D is possibly TRBD1 (6 bases). The germline V gene has CDR1 MNHEY and CDR2 SVGAGI. This CDR3 contains 14 residues. V lost 6 bases and J lost 4, with 13 bases in between. CDR3 sequence (DNA): TGTGCCAGCAGCCAGGGGTTTAGAAATCAGCCCCAGCATTTT. As protein: CASSQGFRNQPQHF.

The chain uses TRBV29-1 and TRBJ2-5; D gene ambiguous. Germline values: CDR1 SQVTM, CDR2 ANQGSEA. The V end was cut by 6 bases, the J end by 3 bases, with 17 bases between. The CDR3 sequence is 14 residues long. DNA for the CDR3: TGCAGCGTGTGGGCGCAGTTCGGAAAAGAGACCCAGTACTTC. Translating it yields CSVWAQFGKETQYF.